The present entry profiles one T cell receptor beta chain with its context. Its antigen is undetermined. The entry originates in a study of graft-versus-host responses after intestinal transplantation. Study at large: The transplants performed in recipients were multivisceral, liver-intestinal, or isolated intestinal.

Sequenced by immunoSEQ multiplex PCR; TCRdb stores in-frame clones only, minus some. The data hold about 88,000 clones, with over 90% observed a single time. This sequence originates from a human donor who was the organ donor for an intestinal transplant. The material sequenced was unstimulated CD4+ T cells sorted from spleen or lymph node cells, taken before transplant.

CDR3 DNA: TGTGCCAGCAGCTTGCTGGGTCACAGCACAGATACGCAGTATTTT. Its translation is CASSLLGHSTDTQYF. The chain carries TRBV11-2 and TRBJ2-3; the D is unclear. CDR3 length: 15 residues. With 3 bases removed from V and 0 bases from J, the gap between germline ends came to 10 bases. Germline loops: CDR1 SGHAT, CDR2 FQNNGV.